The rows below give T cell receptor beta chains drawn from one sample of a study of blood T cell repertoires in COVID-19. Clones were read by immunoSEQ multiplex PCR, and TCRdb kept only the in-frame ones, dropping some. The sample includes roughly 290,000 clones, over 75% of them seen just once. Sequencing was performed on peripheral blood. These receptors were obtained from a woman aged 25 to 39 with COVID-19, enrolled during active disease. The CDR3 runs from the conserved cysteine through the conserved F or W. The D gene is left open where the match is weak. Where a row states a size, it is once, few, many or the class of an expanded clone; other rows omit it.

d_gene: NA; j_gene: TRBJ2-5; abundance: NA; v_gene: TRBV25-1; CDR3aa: CASKSGLQETQYF; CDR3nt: TGTGCCAGCAAATCAGGACTTCAAGAGACCCAGTACTTC
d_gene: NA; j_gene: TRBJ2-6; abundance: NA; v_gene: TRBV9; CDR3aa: CASSVGAVGANVLTF; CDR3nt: TGTGCCAGCAGCGTAGGGGCTGTTGGGGCCAACGTCCTGACTTTC
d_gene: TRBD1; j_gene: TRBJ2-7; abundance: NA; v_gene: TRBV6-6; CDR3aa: CASSRTGTGPHEQYF; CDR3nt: TGTGCCAGCAGTCGAACCGGGACAGGGCCCCACGAGCAGTACTTC
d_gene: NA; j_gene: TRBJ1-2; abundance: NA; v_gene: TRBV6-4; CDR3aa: CASSTQGSYGYTF; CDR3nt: TGTGCCAGCAGTACCCAGGGGAGCTATGGCTACACCTTC
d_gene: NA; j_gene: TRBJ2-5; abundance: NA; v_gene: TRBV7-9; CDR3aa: CASSLPRERTQYF; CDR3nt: TGTGCCAGCAGCTTACCGAGGGAGAGGACCCAGTACTTC
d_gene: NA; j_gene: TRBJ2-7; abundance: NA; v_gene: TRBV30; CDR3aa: CAWSSTYEQYF; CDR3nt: TGTGCCTGGAGTTCAACCTACGAGCAGTACTTC
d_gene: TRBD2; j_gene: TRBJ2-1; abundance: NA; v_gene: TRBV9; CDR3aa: CASSPGTSGVYNEQFF; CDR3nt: TGTGCCAGCAGCCCGGGGACTAGCGGGGTGTACAATGAGCAGTTCTTC
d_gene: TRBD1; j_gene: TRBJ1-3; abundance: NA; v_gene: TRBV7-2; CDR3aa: CASSRTGSGNTIYF; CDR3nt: TGTGCCAGCAGCCGGACAGGCTCTGGAAACACCATATATTTT
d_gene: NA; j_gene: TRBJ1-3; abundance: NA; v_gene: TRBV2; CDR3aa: CASSQTGNTIYF; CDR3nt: TGTGCCAGCAGCCAAACTGGAAACACCATATATTTT
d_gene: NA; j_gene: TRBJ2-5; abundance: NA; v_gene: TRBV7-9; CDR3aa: CASSLGQGGAETQYF; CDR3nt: TGTGCCAGCAGCCTTGGACAGGGAGGGGCAGAGACCCAGTACTTC
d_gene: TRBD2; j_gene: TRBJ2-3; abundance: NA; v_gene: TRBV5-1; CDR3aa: CASSWSGGRSADTQYF; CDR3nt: TGCGCCAGCAGCTGGTCCGGCGGGAGAAGTGCAGATACGCAGTATTTT
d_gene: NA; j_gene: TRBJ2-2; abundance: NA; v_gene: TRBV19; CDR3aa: CASSIGQSTGELFF; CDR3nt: TGTGCCAGTAGTATAGGACAGAGCACCGGGGAGCTGTTTTTT
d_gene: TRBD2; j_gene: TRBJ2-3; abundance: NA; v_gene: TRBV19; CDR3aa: CASSPGLAGASNADTQYF; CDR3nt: TGTGCCAGTAGTCCTGGACTAGCGGGAGCATCAAACGCAGATACGCAGTATTTT
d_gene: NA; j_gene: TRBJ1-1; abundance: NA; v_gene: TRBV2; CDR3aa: CASSEALWRGNTEAFF; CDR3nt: TGTGCCAGCAGTGAAGCCCTTTGGAGGGGGAACACTGAAGCTTTCTTT
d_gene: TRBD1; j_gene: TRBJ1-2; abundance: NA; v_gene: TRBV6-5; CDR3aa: CASSSTGSTF; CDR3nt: TGTGCCAGCAGTTCGACAGGGTCAACCTTC
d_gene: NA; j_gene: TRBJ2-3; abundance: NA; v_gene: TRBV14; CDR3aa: CASSPYRVGTDTQYF; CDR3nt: TGTGCCAGCAGCCCGTATAGAGTCGGCACAGATACGCAGTATTTT
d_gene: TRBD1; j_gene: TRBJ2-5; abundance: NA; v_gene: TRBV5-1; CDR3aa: CASSSGQGQETQYF; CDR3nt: TGCGCCAGCAGTTCGGGACAGGGGCAAGAGACCCAGTACTTC
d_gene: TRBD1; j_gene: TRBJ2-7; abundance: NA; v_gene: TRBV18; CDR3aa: CASSQDRYEQYF; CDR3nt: TGTGCCAGCTCACAGGACAGGTACGAGCAGTACTTC
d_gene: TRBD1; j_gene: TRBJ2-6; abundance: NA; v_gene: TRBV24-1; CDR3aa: CATSDGDRAGANVLTF; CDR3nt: TGTGCCACCAGTGATGGGGACAGGGCTGGGGCCAACGTCCTGACTTTC
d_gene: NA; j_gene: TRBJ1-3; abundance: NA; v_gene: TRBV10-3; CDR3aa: CAIRPEEDTIYF; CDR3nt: TGTGCCATCAGACCAGAGGAAGACACCATATATTTT
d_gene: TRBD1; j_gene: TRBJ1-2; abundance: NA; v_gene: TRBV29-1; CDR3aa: CSVGLQGSRGYTF; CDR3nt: TGCAGCGTTGGGCTACAGGGGTCTCGTGGCTACACCTTC
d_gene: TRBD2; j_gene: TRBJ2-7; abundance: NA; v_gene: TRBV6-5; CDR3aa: CASGTSGRNSYEQYF; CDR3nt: TGTGCCAGCGGAACTAGCGGGAGGAACTCCTACGAGCAGTACTTC
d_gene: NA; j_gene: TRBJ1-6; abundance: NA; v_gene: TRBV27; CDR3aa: CASSQVDNSPLHF; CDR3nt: TGTGCCAGCAGCCAGGTGGATAATTCACCCCTCCACTTT
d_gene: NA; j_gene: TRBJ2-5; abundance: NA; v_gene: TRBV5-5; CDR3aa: CASSLPEGTAQYF; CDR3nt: TGTGCCAGCAGCTTGCCAGAGGGCACGGCCCAGTACTTC
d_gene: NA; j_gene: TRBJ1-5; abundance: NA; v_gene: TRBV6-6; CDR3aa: CASSPPLIRPQHF; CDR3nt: TGTGCCAGCAGCCCCCCTTTAATCCGGCCCCAGCATTTT
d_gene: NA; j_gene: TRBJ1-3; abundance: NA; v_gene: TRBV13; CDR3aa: CASEGGLGNTIYF; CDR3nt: TGTGCCAGCGAGGGTGGGCTCGGAAACACCATATATTTT
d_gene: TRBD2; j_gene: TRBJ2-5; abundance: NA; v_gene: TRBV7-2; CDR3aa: CASTSDGFVREEETQYF; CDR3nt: TGTGCCAGCACCTCTGACGGTTTTGTGCGGGAGGAAGAGACCCAGTACTTC
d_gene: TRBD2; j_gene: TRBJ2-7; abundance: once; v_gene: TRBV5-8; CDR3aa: CASSLAGLGLASRGMREQYF; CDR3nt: TGTGCCAGCAGCTTGGCCGGATTAGGACTAGCTTCTCGTGGCATGCGCGAGCAGTACTTC
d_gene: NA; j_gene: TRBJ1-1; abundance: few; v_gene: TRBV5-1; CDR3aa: CASRESGSNTEAFF; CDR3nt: TGCGCCAGCAGAGAGTCAGGATCGAACACTGAAGCTTTCTTT
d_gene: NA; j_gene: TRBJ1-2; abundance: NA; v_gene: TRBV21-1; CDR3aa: CASSRAGRHYGYTF; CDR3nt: TGTGCCAGCAGCAGGGCAGGGCGCCACTATGGCTACACCTTC
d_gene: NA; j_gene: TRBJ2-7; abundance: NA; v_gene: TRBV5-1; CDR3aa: CASSLGRGRDEQYF; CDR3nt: TGCGCCAGCAGCTTGGGGAGGGGAAGGGACGAGCAGTACTTC
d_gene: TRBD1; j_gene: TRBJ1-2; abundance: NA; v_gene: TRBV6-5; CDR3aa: CASSSTDREGYTF; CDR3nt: TGTGCCAGCAGTTCCACGGACAGGGAAGGCTACACCTTC
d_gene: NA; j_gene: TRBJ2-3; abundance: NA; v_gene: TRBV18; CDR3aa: CASSPLLDNGRTDTQYF; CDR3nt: TGTGCCAGCTCACCCCTCCTCGACAATGGCCGCACAGATACGCAGTATTTT
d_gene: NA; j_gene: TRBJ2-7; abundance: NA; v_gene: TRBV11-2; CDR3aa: CASSLGTVTYEQYF; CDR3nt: TGTGCCAGCAGCTTAGGTACAGTAACCTACGAGCAGTACTTC
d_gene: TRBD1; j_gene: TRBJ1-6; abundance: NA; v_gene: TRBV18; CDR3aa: CASSRQGKDNSPLHF; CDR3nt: TGTGCCAGCTCTCGACAGGGGAAAGATAATTCACCCCTCCACTTT
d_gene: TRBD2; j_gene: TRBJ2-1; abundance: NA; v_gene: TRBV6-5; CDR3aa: CASSVPGTSGSKQFF; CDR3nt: TGTGCCAGCAGCGTACCTGGGACTAGCGGGAGTAAGCAGTTCTTC
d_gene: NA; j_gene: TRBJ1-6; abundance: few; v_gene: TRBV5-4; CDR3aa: CASSNRESPLHF; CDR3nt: TGTGCCAGCAGCAATAGAGAGTCACCCCTCCACTTT
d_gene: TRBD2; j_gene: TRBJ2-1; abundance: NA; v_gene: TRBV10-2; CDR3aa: CASILAGDGNEQFF; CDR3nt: TGCGCCAGCATACTAGCGGGAGATGGCAATGAGCAGTTCTTC
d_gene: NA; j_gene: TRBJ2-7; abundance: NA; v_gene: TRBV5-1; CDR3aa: CASSLGGRSTYEQYF; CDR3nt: TGCGCCAGCAGCTTGGGTGGGAGGTCAACCTACGAGCAGTACTTC
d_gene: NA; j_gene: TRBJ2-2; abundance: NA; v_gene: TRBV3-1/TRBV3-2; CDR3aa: CASSQGRGELFF; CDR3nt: TGTGCCAGCAGCCAAGGGAGAGGGGAGCTGTTTTTT
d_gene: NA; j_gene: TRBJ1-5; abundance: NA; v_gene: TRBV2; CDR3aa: CASSGQANQPQHF; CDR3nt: TGTGCCAGCAGTGGCCAGGCCAATCAGCCCCAGCATTTT
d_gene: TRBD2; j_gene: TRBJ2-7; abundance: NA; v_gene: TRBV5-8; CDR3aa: CASSPRLAGTYEQYF; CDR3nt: TGTGCCAGCAGCCCGAGACTAGCGGGGACCTACGAGCAGTACTTC
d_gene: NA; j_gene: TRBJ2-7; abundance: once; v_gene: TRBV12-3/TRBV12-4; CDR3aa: CASSLENAHEQYF; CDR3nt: TGTGCCAGCAGTTTAGAAAACGCCCACGAGCAGTACTTC
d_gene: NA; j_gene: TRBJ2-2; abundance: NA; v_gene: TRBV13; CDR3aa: CASSLLVAGELFF; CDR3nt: TGTGCCAGCAGCTTATTAGTCGCCGGGGAGCTGTTTTTT
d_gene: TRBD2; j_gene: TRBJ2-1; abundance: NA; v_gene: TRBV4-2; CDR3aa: CASSRLAGGVEQFF; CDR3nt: TGTGCCAGCAGCCGACTAGCGGGAGGAGTTGAGCAGTTCTTC
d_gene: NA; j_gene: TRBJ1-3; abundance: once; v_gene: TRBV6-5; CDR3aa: CASTSRELGNTIYF; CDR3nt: TGTGCCAGCACCTCTCGAGAGCTTGGAAACACCATATATTTT
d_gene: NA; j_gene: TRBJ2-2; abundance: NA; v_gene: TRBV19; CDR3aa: CASSIYGSNTGELFF; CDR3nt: TGTGCCAGTAGTATTTACGGGAGTAACACCGGGGAGCTGTTTTTT
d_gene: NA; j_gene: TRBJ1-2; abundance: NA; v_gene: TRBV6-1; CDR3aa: CASSESDRPTYGYTF; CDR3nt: TGTGCCAGCAGTGAGTCCGACAGGCCAACCTATGGCTACACCTTC
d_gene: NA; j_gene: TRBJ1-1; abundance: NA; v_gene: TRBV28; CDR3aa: CASSSGLLGAFF; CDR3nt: TGTGCCAGCAGCTCGGGACTCCTGGGGGCTTTCTTT
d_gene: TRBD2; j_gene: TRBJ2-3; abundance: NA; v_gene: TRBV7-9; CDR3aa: CASSFPEREGTDTQYF; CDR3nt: TGTGCCAGCAGCTTCCCCGAGCGGGAGGGGACAGATACGCAGTATTTT
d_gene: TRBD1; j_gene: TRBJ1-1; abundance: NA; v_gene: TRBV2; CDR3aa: CASTPRTGEMNTEAFF; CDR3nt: TGTGCCAGCACACCCCGGACAGGAGAAATGAACACTGAAGCTTTCTTT
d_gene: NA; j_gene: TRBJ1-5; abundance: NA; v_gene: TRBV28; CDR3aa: CASSLDGYQPQHF; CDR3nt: TGTGCCAGCAGTTTAGACGGGTATCAGCCCCAGCATTTT
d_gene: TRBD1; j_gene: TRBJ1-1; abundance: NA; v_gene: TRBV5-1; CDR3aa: CASSLEGQVNTEAFF; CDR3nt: TGCGCCAGCAGCTTGGAAGGACAGGTGAACACTGAAGCTTTCTTT
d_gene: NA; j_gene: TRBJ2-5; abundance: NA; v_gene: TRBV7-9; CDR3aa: CASSPNPTGETQYF; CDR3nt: TGTGCCAGCAGCCCGAATCCGACAGGAGAGACCCAGTACTTC
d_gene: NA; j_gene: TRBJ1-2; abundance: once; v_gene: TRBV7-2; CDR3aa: CARTLGGGGGYTF; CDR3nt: TGTGCCAGGACACTTGGGGGGGGAGGAGGCTACACCTTC
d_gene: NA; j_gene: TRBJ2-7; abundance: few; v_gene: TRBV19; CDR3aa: CASTVALTSYEQYF; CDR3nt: TGTGCCAGTACCGTGGCCCTGACTTCCTACGAGCAGTACTTC